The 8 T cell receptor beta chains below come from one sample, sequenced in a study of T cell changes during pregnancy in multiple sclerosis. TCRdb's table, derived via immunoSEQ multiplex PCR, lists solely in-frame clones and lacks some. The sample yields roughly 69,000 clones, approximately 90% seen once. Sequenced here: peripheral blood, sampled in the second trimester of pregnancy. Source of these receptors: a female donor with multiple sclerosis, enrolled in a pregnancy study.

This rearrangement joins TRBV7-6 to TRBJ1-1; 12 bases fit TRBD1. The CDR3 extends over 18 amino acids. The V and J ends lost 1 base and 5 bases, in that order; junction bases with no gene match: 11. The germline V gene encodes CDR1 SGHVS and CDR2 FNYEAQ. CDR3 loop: CASSLVVGTGGEVTEAFF. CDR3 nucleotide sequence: TGTGCCAGCAGCTTAGTAGTCGGGACAGGGGGCGAAGTAACTGAAGCTTTCTTT.

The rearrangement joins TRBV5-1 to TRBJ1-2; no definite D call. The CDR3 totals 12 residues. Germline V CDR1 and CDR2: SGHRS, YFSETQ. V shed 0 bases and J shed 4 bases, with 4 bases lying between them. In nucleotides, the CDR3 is TGCGCCAGCAGCTTGGGCGGCTATGGCTACACCTTC. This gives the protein CASSLGGYGYTF.

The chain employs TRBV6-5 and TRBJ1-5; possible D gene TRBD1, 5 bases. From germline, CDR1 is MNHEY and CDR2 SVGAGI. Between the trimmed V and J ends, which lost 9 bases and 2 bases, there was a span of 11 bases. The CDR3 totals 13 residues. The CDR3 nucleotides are TGTGCCAGTGGGGCCCGGGGCAATCAGCCCCAGCATTTT. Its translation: CASGARGNQPQHF.

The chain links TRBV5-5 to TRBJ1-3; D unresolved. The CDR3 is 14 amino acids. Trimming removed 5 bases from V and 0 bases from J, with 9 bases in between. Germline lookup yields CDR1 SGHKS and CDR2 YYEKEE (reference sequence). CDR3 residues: CASSSVGSGNTIYF. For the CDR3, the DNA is TGTGCCAGCAGTAGCGTAGGCTCTGGAAACACCATATATTTT.

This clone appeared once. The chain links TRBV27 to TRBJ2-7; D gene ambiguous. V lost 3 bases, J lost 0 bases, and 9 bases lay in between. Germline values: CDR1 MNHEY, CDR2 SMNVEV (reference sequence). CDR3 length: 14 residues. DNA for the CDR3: TGTGCCAGCAGTTTGAACTCTTTCTCCTACGAGCAGTACTTC. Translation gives CASSLNSFSYEQYF.

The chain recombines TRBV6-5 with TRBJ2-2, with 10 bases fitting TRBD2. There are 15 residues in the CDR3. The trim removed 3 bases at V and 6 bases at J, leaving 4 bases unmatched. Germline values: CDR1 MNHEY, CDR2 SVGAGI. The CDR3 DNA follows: TGTGCCAGCAGTTATAGCGGGAGGAGGGCCGGGGAGCTGTTTTTT. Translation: CASSYSGRRAGELFF.

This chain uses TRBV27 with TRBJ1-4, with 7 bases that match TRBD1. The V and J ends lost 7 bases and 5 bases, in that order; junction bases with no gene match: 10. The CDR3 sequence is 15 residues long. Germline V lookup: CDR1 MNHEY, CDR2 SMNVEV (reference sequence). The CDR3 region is CASKFLDRTNEKLFF. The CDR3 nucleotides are TGTGCCAGCAAATTCCTGGACAGGACCAATGAAAAACTGTTTTTT.

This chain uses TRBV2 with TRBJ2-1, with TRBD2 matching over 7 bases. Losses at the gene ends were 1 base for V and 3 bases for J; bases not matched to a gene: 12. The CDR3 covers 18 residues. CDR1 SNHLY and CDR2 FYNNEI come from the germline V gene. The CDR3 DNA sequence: TGTGCCAGCAGTGAAGGCCAGTCCAGCGGGGAGTACTACAATGAGCAGTTCTTC. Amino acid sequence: CASSEGQSSGEYYNEQFF.